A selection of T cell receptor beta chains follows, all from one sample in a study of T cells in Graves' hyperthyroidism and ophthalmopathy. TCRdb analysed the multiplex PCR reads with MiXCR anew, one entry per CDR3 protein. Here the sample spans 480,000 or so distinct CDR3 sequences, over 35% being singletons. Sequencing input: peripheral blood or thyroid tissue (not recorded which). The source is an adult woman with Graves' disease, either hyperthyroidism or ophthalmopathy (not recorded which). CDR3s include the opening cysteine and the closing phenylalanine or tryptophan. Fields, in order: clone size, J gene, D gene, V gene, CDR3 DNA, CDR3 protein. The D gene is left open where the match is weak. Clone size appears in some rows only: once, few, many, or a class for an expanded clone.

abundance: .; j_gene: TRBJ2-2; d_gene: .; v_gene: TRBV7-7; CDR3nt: TGTGCTAGCAGCGAGGGACACTGGGCCGCCGGGGAGCTGTTTTTT; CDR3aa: CASSEGHWAAGELFF
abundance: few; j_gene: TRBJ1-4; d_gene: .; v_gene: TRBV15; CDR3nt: TGTGCCACCCAAGGGAGCACTAATGAAAAACTGTTTTTT; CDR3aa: CATQGSTNEKLFF
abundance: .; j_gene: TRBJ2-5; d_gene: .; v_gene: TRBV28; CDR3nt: TGTGCCAGCAGTCCCGTGGGGGGAATGGAGACCCAGTACTTC; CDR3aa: CASSPVGGMETQYF
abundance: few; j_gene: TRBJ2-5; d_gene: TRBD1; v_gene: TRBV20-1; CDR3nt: TGCAGTGCTACCCGAGACAGGGGAACGGAGACCCAGTACTTC; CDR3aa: CSATRDRGTETQYF
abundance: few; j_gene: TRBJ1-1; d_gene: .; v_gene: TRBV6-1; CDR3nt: TGTGCCAGCAGTGAGTCCTTGAACACTGAAGCTTTCTTT; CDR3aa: CASSESLNTEAFF
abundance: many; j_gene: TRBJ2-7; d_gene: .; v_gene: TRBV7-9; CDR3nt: TGTGCCAGCAGCTTAAGCACCTACGAGCAGTACTTC; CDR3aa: CASSLSTYEQYF
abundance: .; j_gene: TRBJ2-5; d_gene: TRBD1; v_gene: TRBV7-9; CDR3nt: TGTGCCAGCAGCTTAGACCCGGGACAGGGTAGAGGCGAGACCCAGTACTTC; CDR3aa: CASSLDPGQGRGETQYF
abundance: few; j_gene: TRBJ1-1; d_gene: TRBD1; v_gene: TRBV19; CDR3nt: TGTGCCAGTAGCCACAGGGGTGAAGCTTTCTTT; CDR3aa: CASSHRGEAFF
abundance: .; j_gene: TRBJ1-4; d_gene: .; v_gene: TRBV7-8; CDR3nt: TGTGCCAGCAGCTTAGAAGGTGCAACTATTGGAAAACTGTTTTTT; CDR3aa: CASSLEGATIGKLFF
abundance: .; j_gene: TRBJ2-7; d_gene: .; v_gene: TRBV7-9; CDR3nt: TGTGCCAGCAGCTTAGCCGGGGGCAGGAACTACGAGCAGTACTTC; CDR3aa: CASSLAGGRNYEQYF
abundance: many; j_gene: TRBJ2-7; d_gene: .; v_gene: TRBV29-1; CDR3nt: TGCAGCGTTGAAGGGGCAGGGACCCAGGGGTACGAGCAGTACTTC; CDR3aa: CSVEGAGTQGYEQYF
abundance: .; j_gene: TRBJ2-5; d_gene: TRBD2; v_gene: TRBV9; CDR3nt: TGTGCCAGCAGCCCTGGACTAGCGGGAGCAAGAGAGACCCAGTACTTC; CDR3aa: CASSPGLAGARETQYF
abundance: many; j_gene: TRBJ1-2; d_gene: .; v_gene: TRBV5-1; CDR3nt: TGCGCCAGCAGCTTGGGGAACAGCCTCTACACCTTC; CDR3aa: CASSLGNSLYTF
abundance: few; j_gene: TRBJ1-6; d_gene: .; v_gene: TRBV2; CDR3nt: TGTGCCAGCAGCCTAGACTCCCTCGGGAATTCACCCCTCCACTTT; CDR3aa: CASSLDSLGNSPLHF
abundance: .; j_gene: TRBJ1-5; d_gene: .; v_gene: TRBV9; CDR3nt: TGCGCCAGCAGCATCGACCCTCAGGGTAATCAGCCCCAGCATTTT; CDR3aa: CASSIDPQGNQPQHF
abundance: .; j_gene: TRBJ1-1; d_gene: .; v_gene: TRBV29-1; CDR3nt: TGCAGCGTTGAAGGGAACGGGACGCGGTCTGAAGCTTTCTTT; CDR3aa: CSVEGNGTRSEAFF
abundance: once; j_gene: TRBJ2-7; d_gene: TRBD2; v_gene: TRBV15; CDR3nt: TGTGCCACCAGCAGAGGGGGTAGCGGGAGGGACCACGAGCAGTACTTC; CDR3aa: CATSRGGSGRDHEQYF
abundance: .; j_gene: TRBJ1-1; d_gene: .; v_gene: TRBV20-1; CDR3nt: TGCAGTGCTCCCGCCATCCCCGGACAGTTGAACACTGAAGCTTTCTTT; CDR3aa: CSAPAIPGQLNTEAFF
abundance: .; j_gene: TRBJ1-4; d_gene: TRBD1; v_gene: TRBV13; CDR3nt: TGTGCCAGCAGACCCGCAGAAGGGGGCGCGTGGGAAAAACTGTTTTTT; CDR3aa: CASRPAEGGAWEKLFF
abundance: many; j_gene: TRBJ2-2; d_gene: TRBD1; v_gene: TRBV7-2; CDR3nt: TGTGCCAGCAGCTCACGACAGGGGTTTTCCCCCGGGGAGCTGTTTTTT; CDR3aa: CASSSRQGFSPGELFF
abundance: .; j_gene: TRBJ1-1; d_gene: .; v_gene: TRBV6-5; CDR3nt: TGTGCCAGCAGTTGGGGACGGAACATGAACACTGAAGCTTTCTTT; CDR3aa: CASSWGRNMNTEAFF
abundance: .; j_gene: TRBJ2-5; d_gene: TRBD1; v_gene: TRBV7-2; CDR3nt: TGTGCCAGCAGCTTAAGGACAGGGGCGACCCAGTACTTC; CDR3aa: CASSLRTGATQYF
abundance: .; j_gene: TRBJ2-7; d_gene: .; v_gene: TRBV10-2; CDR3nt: TGTGCCAGCAGGTACGACAGGACCTCCTACGAGCAGTACTTC; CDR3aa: CASRYDRTSYEQYF
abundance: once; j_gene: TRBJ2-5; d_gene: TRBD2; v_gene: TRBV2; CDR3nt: TGTGCCAGAAGGGGGACTAGAGACCAAGAGACCCAGTACTTC; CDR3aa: CARRGTRDQETQYF